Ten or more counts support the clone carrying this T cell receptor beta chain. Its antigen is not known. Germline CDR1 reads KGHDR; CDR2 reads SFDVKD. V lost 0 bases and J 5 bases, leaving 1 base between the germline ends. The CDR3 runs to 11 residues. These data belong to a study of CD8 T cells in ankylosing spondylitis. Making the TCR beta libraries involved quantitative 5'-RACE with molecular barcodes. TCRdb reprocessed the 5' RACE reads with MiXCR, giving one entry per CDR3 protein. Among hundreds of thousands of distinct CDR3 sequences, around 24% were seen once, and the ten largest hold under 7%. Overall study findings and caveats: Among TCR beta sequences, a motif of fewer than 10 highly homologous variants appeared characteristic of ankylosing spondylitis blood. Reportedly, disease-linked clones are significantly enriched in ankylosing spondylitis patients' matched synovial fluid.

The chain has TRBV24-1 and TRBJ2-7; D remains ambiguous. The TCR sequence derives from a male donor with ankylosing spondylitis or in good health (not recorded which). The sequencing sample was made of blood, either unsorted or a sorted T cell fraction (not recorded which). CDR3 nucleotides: TGTGCCACCAGTGATTTGGACGAGCAGTACTTC. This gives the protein CATSDLDEQYF.